The text below deals with one T cell receptor beta chain. Data came from immunoSEQ multiplex PCR; TCRdb stores just in-frame clones and leaves some out. The sample lists roughly 1.4 million clones, around 98.5% occurring once. These data originate in a study of shared clonotypes between healthy human individuals. The CDR3 runs to 14 residues. V shed 3 bases and J shed 3 bases, with 12 bases lying between them. Germline CDR1 reads MNHNS; CDR2 reads SASEGT. The sequenced sample consisted of naive CD4+ T cells sorted from blood. Subset specified: CD45RA+ positively selected. The chain carries TRBV6-1 and TRBJ2-7, with TRBD2 as a possible D gene (5 bases). The clonotype originates from a man aged 25 to 40 in good health. CDR3: CASSEDSSNYEQYF. The CDR3, as DNA: TGTGCCAGCAGTGAGGACTCCTCAAACTACGAGCAGTACTTC.